This T cell receptor beta chain was found in a study of beta chain features in type 1 diabetes. Turning to the study itself: Cell yields, gender and age were similar in healthy donors and patients.

The investigators reverse transcribed all of the isolated RNA, so they sequenced expressed TCRB transcripts. Profiling relied on immunoSEQ multiplex PCR, and the TCRdb table lists in-frame clones only, not all of them. The sample carries roughly 230,000 clones, 9.6% recorded once. As regards this clone: Antigen: not known.

Between the trimmed V and J ends, which lost 2 bases and 8 bases, there was a span of 10 bases. The CDR3 has 13 residues. CDR1 and CDR2 (germline): SGHDT, YYEEEE. Naive, central memory, regulatory and stem cell-like memory cells within the CD4+ compartment were sorted using CD45RO/CCR7/CD25/CD127/CD95/CD27. All sorted populations exceeded 95% purity. Study-wide findings and caveats: Possibly, sequencing cDNA over-represented cells that had high TCR expression levels.

The sequence was obtained from a woman aged 18-35 years in good health. Sequencing input: naive CD4+ T cells from blood. This chain connects TRBV5-6 to TRBJ2-2; no definite D call. The CDR3 loop reads CASSFPRVGELFF. The CDR3 DNA sequence: TGTGCCAGCAGCTTCCCCCGCGTTGGGGAGCTGTTTTTT.